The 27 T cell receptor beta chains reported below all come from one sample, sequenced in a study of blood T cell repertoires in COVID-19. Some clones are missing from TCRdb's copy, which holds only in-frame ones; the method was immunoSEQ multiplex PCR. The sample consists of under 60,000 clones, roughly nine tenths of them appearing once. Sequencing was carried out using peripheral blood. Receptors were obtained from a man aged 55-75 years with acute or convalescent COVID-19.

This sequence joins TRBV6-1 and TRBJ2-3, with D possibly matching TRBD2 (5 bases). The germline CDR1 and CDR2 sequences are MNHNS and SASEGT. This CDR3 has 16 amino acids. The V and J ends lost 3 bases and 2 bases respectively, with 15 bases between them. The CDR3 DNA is TGTGCCAGCAGTGAGTCTAGCATAAGCCTCACAGATACGCAGTATTTT. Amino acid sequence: CASSESSISLTDTQYF.

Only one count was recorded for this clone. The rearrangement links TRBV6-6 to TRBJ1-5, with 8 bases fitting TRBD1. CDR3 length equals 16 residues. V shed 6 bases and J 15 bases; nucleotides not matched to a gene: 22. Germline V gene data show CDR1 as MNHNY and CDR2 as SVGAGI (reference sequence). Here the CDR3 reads CASSLDSTGESLVRHF. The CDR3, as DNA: TGTGCCAGCAGCCTAGACTCGACAGGGGAATCACTCGTTAGGCATTTT.

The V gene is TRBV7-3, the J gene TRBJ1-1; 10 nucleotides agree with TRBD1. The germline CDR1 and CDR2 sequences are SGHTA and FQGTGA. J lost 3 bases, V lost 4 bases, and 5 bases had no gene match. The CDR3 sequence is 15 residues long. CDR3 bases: TGTGCCAGCAGCTCGACAGGGGGCGCTTACACTGAAGCTTTCTTT. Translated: CASSSTGGAYTEAFF.

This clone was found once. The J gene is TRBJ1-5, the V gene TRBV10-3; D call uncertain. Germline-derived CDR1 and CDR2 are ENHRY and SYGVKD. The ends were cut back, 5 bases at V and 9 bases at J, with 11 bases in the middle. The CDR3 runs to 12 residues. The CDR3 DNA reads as TGTGCCATCAGTAACACACCAGGGCCCCAGCATTTT. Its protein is CAISNTPGPQHF.

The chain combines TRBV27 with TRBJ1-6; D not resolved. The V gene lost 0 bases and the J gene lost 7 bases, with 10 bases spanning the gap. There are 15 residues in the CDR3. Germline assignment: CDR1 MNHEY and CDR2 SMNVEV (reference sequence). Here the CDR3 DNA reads TGTGCCAGCAGTTTATCGTGGAGATCAAATTCACCCCTCCACTTT. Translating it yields CASSLSWRSNSPLHF.

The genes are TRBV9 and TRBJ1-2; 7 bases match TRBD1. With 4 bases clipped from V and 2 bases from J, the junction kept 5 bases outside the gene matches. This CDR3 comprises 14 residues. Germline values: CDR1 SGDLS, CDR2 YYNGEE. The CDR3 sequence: CASSFQQGNYGYTF. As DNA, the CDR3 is TGTGCCAGCAGCTTCCAACAGGGGAACTATGGCTACACCTTC.

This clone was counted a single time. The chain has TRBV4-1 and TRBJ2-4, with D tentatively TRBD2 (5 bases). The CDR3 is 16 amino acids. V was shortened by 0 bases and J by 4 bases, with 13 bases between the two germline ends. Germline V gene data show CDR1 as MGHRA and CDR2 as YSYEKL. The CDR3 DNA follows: TGCGCCAGCAGCCAAGAAACCTATTCGGGGAAAAACATTCAGTACTTC. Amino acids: CASSQETYSGKNIQYF.

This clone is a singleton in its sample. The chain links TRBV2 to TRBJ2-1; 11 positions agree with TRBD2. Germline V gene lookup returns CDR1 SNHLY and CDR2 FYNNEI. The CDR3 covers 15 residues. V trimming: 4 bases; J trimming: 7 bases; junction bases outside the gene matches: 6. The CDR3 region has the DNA TGTGCCAGCAGTGTAAATAGCGGGGGGGTGAATGAGCAGTTCTTC. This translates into CASSVNSGGVNEQFF.

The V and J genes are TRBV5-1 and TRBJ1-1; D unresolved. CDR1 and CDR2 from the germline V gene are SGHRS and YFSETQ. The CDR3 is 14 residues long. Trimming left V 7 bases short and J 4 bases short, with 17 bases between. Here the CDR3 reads CASGTGISGTEAFF. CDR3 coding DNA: TGCGCCAGCGGTACCGGGATCTCGGGCACTGAAGCTTTCTTT.

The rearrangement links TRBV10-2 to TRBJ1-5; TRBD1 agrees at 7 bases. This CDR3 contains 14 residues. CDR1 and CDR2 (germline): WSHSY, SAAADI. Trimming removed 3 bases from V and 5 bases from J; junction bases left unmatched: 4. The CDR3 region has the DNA TGCGCCAGCAGTGAAGGGACAGATCATCAGCCCCAGCATTTT. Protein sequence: CASSEGTDHQPQHF.

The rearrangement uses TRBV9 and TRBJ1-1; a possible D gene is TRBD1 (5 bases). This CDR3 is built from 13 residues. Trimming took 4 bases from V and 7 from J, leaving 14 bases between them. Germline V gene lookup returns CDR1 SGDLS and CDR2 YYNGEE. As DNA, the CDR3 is TGTGCCAGCAGCCCCCAGGGAATAGTTGAAGCTTTCTTT. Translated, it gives CASSPQGIVEAFF.

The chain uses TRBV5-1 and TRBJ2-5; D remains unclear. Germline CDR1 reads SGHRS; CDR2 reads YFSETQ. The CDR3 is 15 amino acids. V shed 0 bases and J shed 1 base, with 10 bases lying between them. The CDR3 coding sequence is TGCGCCAGCAGCTTGGTGGGCTCTATCCAAGAGACCCAGTACTTC. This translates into CASSLVGSIQETQYF.

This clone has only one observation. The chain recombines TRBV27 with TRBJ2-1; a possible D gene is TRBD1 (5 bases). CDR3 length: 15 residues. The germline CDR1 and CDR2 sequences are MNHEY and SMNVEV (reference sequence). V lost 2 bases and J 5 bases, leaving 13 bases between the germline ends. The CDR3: CASSLQGRVNNEQFF. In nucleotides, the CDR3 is TGTGCCAGCAGTTTACAGGGCAGAGTCAACAATGAGCAGTTCTTC.

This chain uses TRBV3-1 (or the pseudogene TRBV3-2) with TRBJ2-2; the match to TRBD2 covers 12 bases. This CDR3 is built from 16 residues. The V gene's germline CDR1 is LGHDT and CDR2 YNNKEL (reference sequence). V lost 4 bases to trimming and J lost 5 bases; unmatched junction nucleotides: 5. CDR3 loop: CASSPSGGARTGELFF. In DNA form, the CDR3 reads TGTGCCAGCAGCCCTAGCGGGGGGGCTCGGACCGGGGAGCTGTTTTTT.

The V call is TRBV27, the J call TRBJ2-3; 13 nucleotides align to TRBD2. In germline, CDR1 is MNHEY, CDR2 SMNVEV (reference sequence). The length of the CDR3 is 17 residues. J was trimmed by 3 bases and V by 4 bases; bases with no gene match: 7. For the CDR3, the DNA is TGTGCCAGCAGTTCACGACTAGCGGGGGGCCGAACAGATACGCAGTATTTT. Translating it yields CASSSRLAGGRTDTQYF.

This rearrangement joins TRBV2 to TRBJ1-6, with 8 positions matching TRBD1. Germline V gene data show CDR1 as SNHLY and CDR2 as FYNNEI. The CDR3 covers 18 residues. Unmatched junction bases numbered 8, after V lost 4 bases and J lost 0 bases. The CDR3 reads CASSAWDRRSSYNSPLHF. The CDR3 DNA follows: TGTGCCAGCAGTGCTTGGGACAGGCGAAGCTCCTATAATTCACCCCTCCACTTT.

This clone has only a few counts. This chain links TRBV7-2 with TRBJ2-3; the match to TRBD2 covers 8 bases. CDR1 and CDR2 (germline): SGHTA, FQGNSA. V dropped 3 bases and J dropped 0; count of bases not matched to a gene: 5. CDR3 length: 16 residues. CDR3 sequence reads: CASSLRGVLSTDTQYF. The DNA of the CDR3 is TGTGCCAGCAGCTTGCGGGGGGTACTTAGCACAGATACGCAGTATTTT.

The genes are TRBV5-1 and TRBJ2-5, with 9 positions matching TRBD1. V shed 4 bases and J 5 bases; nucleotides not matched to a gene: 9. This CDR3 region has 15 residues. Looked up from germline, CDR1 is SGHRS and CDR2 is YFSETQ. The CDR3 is CASSPGQGWGETQYF. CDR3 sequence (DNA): TGCGCCAGCAGCCCGGGACAGGGCTGGGGGGAGACCCAGTACTTC. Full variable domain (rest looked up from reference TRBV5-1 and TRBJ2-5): KAGVTQTPRYLIKTRGQQVTLSCSPISGHRSVSWYQQTPGQGLQFLFEYFSETQRNKGNFPGRFSGRQFSNSRSEMNVSTLELGDSALYLCASSPGQGWGETQYFGPGTRLLVL.

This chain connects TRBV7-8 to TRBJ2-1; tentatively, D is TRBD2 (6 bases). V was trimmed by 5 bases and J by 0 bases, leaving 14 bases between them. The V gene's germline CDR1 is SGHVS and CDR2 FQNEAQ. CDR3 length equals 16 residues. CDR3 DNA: TGTGCCAGCAGCCCCGGGACTGGCCGCTCCTACAATGAGCAGTTCTTC. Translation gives CASSPGTGRSYNEQFF. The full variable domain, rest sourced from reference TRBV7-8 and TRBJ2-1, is GAGVSQSPRYKVAKRGQDVALRCDPISGHVSLFWYQQALGQGPEFLTYFQNEAQLDKSGLPSDRFFAERPEGSVSTLKIQRTQQEDSAVYLCASSPGTGRSYNEQFFGPGTRLTVL.

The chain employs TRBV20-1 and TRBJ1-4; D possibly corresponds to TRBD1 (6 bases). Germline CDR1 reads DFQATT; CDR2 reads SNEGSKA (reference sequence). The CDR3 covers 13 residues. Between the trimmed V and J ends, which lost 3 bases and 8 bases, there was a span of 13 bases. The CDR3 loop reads CSASAGVGEKLFF. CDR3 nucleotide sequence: TGCAGTGCTAGTGCAGGGGTGGGCGAAAAACTGTTTTTT.

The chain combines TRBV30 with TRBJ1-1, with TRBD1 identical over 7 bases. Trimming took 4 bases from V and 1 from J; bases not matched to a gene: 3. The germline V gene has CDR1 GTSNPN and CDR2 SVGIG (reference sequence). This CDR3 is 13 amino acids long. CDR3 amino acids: CAWTGQQNTEAFF. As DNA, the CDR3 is TGTGCCTGGACGGGACAGCAGAACACTGAAGCTTTCTTT. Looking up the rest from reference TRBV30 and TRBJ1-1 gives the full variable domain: SQTIHQWPATLVQPVGSPLSLECTVEGTSNPNLYWYRQAAGRGLQLLFYSVGIGQISSEVPQNLSASRPQDRQFILSSKKLLLSDSGFYLCAWTGQQNTEAFFGQGTRLTVV.

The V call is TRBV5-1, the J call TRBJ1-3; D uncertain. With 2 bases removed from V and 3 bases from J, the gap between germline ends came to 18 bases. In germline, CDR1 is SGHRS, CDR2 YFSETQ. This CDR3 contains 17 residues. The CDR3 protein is CASSLIGTANLGNTIYF. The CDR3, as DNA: TGCGCCAGCAGCTTAATCGGTACAGCCAATCTTGGAAACACCATATATTTT.

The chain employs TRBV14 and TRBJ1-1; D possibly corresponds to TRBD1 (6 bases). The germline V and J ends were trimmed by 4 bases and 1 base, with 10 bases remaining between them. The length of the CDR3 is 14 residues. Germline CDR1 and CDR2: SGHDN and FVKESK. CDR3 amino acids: CASSPTGWNTEAFF. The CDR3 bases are TGTGCCAGCAGCCCCACAGGGTGGAACACTGAAGCTTTCTTT.

CDR3: CASSPGLAGGKKDTQYF. The CDR3 DNA reads TGTGCCAGCAGCCCTGGACTAGCGGGGGGGAAGAAAGATACGCAGTATTTT. The chain has TRBV3-1 (or the pseudogene TRBV3-2) and TRBJ2-3, with 15 bases that match TRBD2. In germline, CDR1 is LGHDT, CDR2 YNNKEL (reference sequence). With V trimmed by 4 bases and J by 5 bases, 7 bases remained unmatched. The length of the CDR3 is 17 residues.

The CDR3 reads CASSEALPRGYTEAFF. The CDR3 DNA sequence: TGTGCCAGCAGTGAAGCGCTTCCCAGGGGGTACACTGAAGCTTTCTTT. The gene calls are TRBV6-1 and TRBJ1-1, with 7 bases fitting TRBD1. There are 16 residues in the CDR3. Germline loops: CDR1 MNHNS, CDR2 SASEGT. V trimming: 0 bases; J trimming: 3 bases; junction bases outside the gene matches: 7.

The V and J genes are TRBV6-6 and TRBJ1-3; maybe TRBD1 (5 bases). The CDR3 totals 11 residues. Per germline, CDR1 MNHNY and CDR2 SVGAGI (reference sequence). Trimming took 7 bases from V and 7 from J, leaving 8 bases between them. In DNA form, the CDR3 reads TGTGCCAGCAAGACAGACAACACCATATATTTT. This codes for CASKTDNTIYF.

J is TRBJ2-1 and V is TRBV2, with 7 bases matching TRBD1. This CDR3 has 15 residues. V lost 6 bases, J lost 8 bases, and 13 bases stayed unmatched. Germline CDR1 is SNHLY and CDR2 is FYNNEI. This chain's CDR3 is CASSEDRLLYHEQFF. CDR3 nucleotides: TGTGCCAGCAGCGAGGACAGGTTGTTGTATCATGAGCAGTTCTTC. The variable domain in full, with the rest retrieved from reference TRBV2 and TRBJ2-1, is EPEVTQTPSHQVTQMGQEVILRCVPISNHLYFYWYRQILGQKVEFLVSFYNNEISEKSEIFDDQFSVERPDGSNFTLKIRSTKLEDSAMYFCASSEDRLLYHEQFFGPGTRLTVL.